The 21 T cell receptor beta chains reported below all come from one sample, sequenced in a study of blood T cell repertoires in COVID-19. The assay was immunoSEQ multiplex PCR, and TCRdb's table has in-frame clones only and misses some. Among 140,000 or so clones listed, about 90% were seen once. The sequencing sample was made of PBMCs or T cells enriched from blood (not recorded which). The receptors here all came from a man aged 55 to 70 who had recovered from COVID-19.

This chain uses TRBV5-1 with TRBJ2-7; D possibly corresponds to TRBD1 (5 bases). This CDR3 is built from 15 residues. CDR1 and CDR2 (germline): SGHRS, YFSETQ. V lost 0 bases and J lost 1, with 11 bases in between. The CDR3 region is CASSLGGPGSYEQYF. CDR3 coding DNA: TGCGCCAGCAGCTTGGGGGGCCCGGGTTCCTACGAGCAGTACTTC.

V and J are TRBV24-1 and TRBJ2-7; D is perhaps TRBD1 (6 bases). The germline gives CDR1 KGHDR, CDR2 SFDVKD. CDR3 length equals 13 residues. V was clipped by 5 bases and J by 6 bases, with 13 bases between them. In DNA, the CDR3 is TGTGCCACCAGTGCCGCAGGGGTCGGCGAGCAGTACTTC. Translation: CATSAAGVGEQYF.

This clone was seen a single time. The genes are TRBV30 and TRBJ1-2; 7 bases match TRBD1. Germline V gene lookup returns CDR1 GTSNPN and CDR2 SVGIG (reference sequence). The CDR3 loop spans 14 amino acids. J lost 5 bases, V lost 0 bases, and 6 bases had no gene match. Written as DNA, the CDR3 is TGTGCCTGGAGTGTGGGCAGGGGGGATTATGGCTACACCTTC. It specifies CAWSVGRGDYGYTF.

The chain is built from TRBV10-3 and TRBJ1-6; D not certain. Trimming took off 2 bases at V and 0 bases at J, with 8 bases between the two ends. The CDR3 spans 16 residues. The germline V gene has CDR1 ENHRY and CDR2 SYGVKD. This CDR3 is CAISEAGGSYNSPLHF. DNA for the CDR3: TGTGCCATCAGTGAGGCAGGAGGCTCCTATAATTCACCCCTCCACTTT.

This chain uses TRBV12-5 with TRBJ2-5; tentatively, D is TRBD1 (6 bases). The V gene's germline CDR1 is LGHNT and CDR2 FRNRAP. The CDR3 is made up of 13 amino acids. Trimming shortened V by 3 bases and J by 5 bases, and 10 bases separated the two germline ends. The CDR3 here is CASGLSRGETQYF. CDR3 coding DNA: TGTGCTAGTGGTTTATCCAGGGGTGAGACCCAGTACTTC.

The chain couples TRBV10-2 to TRBJ1-6, with TRBD1 identical over 7 bases. After removal of 6 bases from V and 5 bases from J, the junction contained 10 bases not matched to a gene. CDR1 and CDR2 (germline): WSHSY, SAAADI. This CDR3 spans 16 amino acids. Here the CDR3 DNA reads TGCGCCAGCAGGAAGGCGGGGACAGCCAATAATTCACCCCTCCACTTT. Its translation: CASRKAGTANNSPLHF.

The chain is built from TRBV5-4 and TRBJ2-1; 12 nucleotides align to TRBD2. With V trimmed by 4 bases and J by 5 bases, 7 bases remained unmatched. Germline CDR1 is SGHNT and CDR2 is YYREEE (reference sequence). There are 16 residues in the CDR3. CDR3 sequence: CASSRPTSGGNNEQFF. For the CDR3, the DNA is TGTGCCAGCAGCAGACCAACTAGCGGGGGGAACAATGAGCAGTTCTTC. Together with reference TRBV5-4 and TRBJ2-1, the CDR3 gives the full variable domain: ETGVTQSPTHLIKTRGQQVTLRCSSQSGHNTVSWYQQALGQGPQFIFQYYREEENGRGNFPPRFSGLQFPNYSSELNVNALELDDSALYLCASSRPTSGGNNEQFFGPGTRLTVL.

V usage is TRBV4-1 and J usage is TRBJ2-7; 7 positions match TRBD1. Germline V CDR1 and CDR2: MGHRA, YSYEKL. The CDR3 contains 13 residues. The junction had 3 bases not matched to a gene; V was cut back by 5 bases and J by 2 bases. This CDR3 reads CASSVGTAYEQYF. The DNA for the CDR3 is TGCGCCAGCAGCGTGGGGACAGCCTACGAGCAGTACTTC.

J is TRBJ2-7 and V is TRBV9, with TRBD1 matching 7 bases. The germline CDR1 and CDR2 sequences are SGDLS and YYNGEE. This CDR3 has 16 residues. V trimming: 0 bases; J trimming: 9 bases; junction bases outside the gene matches: 15. CDR3 DNA sequence: TGTGCCAGCAGCGTAGAGGGTCTTACAGGGGACCGTGGGCAGTACTTC. Translated: CASSVEGLTGDRGQYF.

The chain links TRBV4-1 to TRBJ2-7; D is unresolved. Trimming removed 0 bases from V and 5 bases from J, with 11 bases in between. This CDR3 spans 14 amino acids. Germline lookup yields CDR1 MGHRA and CDR2 YSYEKL. The DNA for the CDR3 is TGCGCCAGCAGCCAAGATATCCGGTCGGACGAGCAGTACTTC. Its protein is CASSQDIRSDEQYF.

This chain connects TRBV4-2 to TRBJ2-2; D call uncertain. This CDR3 contains 14 residues. Trimming took 3 bases from V and 3 from J, leaving 8 bases between them. Germline loops: CDR1 LGHNA, CDR2 YNFKEQ. The CDR3: CASSQQLDTGELFF. The CDR3, as DNA: TGTGCCAGCAGCCAGCAACTTGACACCGGGGAGCTGTTTTTT.

A single count supports this clone. This chain connects TRBV21-1 to TRBJ2-2; the D call in the table, TRBD1, was not verified against the DNA. TRBV21-1 is flagged as a pseudogene. The CDR3 is 21 residues long. CDR3 in DNA: TGTGCCAGCAGCAAAGGTCGGACAGGGGGCCAACGTTGGTCGGACACCGGGGAGCTGTTTTTT. Protein sequence: CASSKGRTGGQRWSDTGELFF.

The chain employs TRBV2 and TRBJ1-5, with 8 bases fitting TRBD1. Trimming cost V 3 bases and J 2 bases; bases outside gene matches: 6. This CDR3 is built from 16 residues. Per germline, CDR1 SNHLY and CDR2 FYNNEI. The CDR3 loop reads CASSERRQGRNQPQHF. The CDR3 DNA reads TGTGCCAGCAGTGAGCGGAGACAGGGGCGCAATCAGCCCCAGCATTTT.

The chain employs TRBV9 and TRBJ1-3; D gene unclear. From germline, CDR1 is SGDLS and CDR2 YYNGEE. The germline V and J ends were trimmed by 0 bases and 4 bases, with 11 bases remaining between them. This CDR3 has 15 residues. The CDR3 here is CASSVDGGWGNTIYF. In DNA, the CDR3 is TGTGCCAGCAGCGTAGACGGCGGGTGGGGAAACACCATATATTTT. Looking up the rest from reference TRBV9 and TRBJ1-3 gives the full variable domain: DSGVTQTPKHLITATGQRVTLRCSPRSGDLSVYWYQQSLDQGLQFLIQYYNGEERAKGNILERFSAQQFPDLHSELNLSSLELGDSALYFCASSVDGGWGNTIYFGEGSWLTVV.

On this clone itself: One end of the junction does not line up with germline, which may come from a read error. The chain links TRBV13 to TRBJ2-7; tentative D call: TRBD2 (5 bases). Germline V gene sequence: CDR1 PRHDT, CDR2 FYEKMQ (reference sequence). CDR3 length: 14 amino acids. CDR3 loop: CASSPRTDSFEQYF. In DNA, the CDR3 is TGTGCCAGCAGCCCGAGGACTGACTCCTTCGAGCAGTACTTC.

This chain joins TRBV7-9 and TRBJ2-7; D remains unclear. The length of the CDR3 is 13 residues. The germline gives CDR1 SEHNR, CDR2 FQNEAQ (reference sequence). V was trimmed by 5 bases and J by 5 bases, leaving 13 bases between them. CDR3: CASSEALRNEQYF. The DNA for the CDR3 is TGTGCCAGCAGCGAAGCTTTGCGGAACGAGCAGTACTTC.

The chain has TRBV27 and TRBJ1-4; no clear D. Germline V gene lookup returns CDR1 MNHEY and CDR2 SMNVEV (reference sequence). The CDR3 is 15 amino acids. Between the trimmed V and J ends, which lost 3 bases and 4 bases, there was a span of 12 bases. This CDR3 reads CASSLRRVGNEKLFF. CDR3 DNA sequence: TGTGCCAGCAGTTTGCGGAGGGTGGGTAATGAAAAACTGTTTTTT.

The J gene is TRBJ2-3, the V gene TRBV9; 8 nucleotides match TRBD2. V trimming: 0 bases; J trimming: 2 bases; junction bases outside the gene matches: 8. Germline V gene lookup returns CDR1 SGDLS and CDR2 YYNGEE. The CDR3 totals 17 residues. This chain's CDR3 is CASSVVSGGPLTDTQYF. The CDR3 bases are TGTGCCAGCAGCGTAGTCTCGGGAGGGCCTCTCACAGATACGCAGTATTTT. Combining the CDR3 with reference TRBV9 and TRBJ2-3 gives the whole variable domain DSGVTQTPKHLITATGQRVTLRCSPRSGDLSVYWYQQSLDQGLQFLIQYYNGEERAKGNILERFSAQQFPDLHSELNLSSLELGDSALYFCASSVVSGGPLTDTQYFGPGTRLTVL.

The chain is built from TRBV28 and TRBJ1-3; D is unresolved. The V end was cut by 4 bases, the J end by 8 bases, with 12 bases between. Germline V lookup: CDR1 MDHEN, CDR2 SYDVKM. This CDR3 spans 13 amino acids. CDR3 sequence: CASSSTNSYTIYF. The CDR3 DNA reads as TGTGCCAGCAGTTCCACAAATTCTTACACCATATATTTT.

This clone has just a few counts. J is TRBJ2-5 and V is TRBV27, with D possibly matching TRBD2 (5 bases). The CDR3 runs 13 residues. From germline, CDR1 is MNHEY and CDR2 SMNVEV (reference sequence). V lost 3 bases to trimming and J lost 7 bases, with 12 bases between them. In DNA, the CDR3 is TGTGCCAGCAGTTTGGATCCCCGGGGGACCCAGTACTTC. Its translation: CASSLDPRGTQYF.

The V call is TRBV4-1, the J call TRBJ2-5; D might be TRBD1 (5 bases). The germline V gene has CDR1 MGHRA and CDR2 YSYEKL. The germline V and J ends were trimmed by 0 bases and 1 base, with 12 bases remaining between them. The CDR3 is 16 residues long. CDR3 amino acids: CASSQEGAGFQETQYF. CDR3 in DNA: TGCGCCAGCAGCCAAGAAGGGGCAGGCTTCCAAGAGACCCAGTACTTC.